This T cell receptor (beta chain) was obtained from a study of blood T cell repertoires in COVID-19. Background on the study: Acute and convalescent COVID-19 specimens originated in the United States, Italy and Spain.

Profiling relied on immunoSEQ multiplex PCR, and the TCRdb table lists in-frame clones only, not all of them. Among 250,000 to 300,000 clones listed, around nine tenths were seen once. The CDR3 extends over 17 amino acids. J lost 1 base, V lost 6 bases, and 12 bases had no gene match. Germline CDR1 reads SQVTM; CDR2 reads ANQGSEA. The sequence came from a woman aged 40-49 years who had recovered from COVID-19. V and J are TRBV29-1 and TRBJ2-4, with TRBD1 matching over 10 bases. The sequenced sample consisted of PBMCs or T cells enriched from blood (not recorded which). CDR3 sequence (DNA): TGCAGCGTACGCGGGACAGGGGCAGCGCGGGCCAAAAACATTCAGTACTTC. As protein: CSVRGTGAARAKNIQYF.